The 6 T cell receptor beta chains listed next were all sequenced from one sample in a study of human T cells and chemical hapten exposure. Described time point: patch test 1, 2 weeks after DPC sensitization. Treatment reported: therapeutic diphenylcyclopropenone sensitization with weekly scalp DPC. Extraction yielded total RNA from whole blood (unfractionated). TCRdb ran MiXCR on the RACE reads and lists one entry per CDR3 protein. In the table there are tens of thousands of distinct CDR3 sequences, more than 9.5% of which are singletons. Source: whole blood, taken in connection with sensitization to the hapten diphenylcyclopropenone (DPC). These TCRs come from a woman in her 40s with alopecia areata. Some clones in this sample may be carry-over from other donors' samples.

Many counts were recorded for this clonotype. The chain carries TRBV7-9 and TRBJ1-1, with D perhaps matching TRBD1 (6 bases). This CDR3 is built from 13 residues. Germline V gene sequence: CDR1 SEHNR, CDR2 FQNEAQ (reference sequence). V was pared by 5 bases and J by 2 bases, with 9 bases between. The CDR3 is CASSPQGNTEAFF. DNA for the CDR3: TGTGCCAGCAGCCCACAGGGAAACACTGAAGCTTTCTTT.

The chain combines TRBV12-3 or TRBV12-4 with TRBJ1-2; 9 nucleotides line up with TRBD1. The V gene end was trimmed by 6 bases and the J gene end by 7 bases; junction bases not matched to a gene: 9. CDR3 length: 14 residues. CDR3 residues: CASSPQGAMIGYTF. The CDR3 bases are TGTGCCAGCAGCCCACAGGGGGCAATGATTGGCTACACCTTC.

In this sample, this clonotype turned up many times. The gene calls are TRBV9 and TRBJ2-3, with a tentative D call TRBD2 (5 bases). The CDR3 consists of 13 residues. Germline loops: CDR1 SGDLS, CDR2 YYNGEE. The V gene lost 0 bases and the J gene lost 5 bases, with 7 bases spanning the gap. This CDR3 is CASSVGGRDTQYF. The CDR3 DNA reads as TGTGCCAGCAGCGTAGGCGGGCGAGATACGCAGTATTTT.

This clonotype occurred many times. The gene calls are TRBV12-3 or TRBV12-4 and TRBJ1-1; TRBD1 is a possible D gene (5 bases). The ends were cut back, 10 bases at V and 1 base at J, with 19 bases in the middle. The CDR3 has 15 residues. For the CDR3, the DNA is TGTGCCATCCGGCAGGGCGGGCTTTCGAACACTGAAGCTTTCTTT. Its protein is CAIRQGGLSNTEAFF.

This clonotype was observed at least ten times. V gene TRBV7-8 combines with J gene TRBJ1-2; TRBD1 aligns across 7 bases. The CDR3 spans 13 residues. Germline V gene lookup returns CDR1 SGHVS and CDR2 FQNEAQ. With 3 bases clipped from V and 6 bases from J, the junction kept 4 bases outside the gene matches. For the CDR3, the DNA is TGTGCCAGCAGCTTTGGGGACAGCGATGGCTACACCTTC. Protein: CASSFGDSDGYTF.

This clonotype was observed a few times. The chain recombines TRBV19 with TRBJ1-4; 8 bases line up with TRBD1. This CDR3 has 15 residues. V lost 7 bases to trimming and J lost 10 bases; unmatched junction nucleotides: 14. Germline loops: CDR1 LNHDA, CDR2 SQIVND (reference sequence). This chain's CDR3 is CASTEDRVQVGKLFF. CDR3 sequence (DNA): TGTGCCAGTACCGAGGACAGGGTCCAGGTTGGAAAACTGTTTTTT.